What follows are 31 T cell receptor beta chains derived from one specimen sequenced in a study of T cells after somatic rescue of genetic block. Only in-frame clones appear in the TCRdb table, and some are missing; sequencing was by immunoSEQ multiplex PCR. The sample includes approximately 12,000 clones, 60% to 75% of them seen just once. The material sequenced was peripheral blood mononuclear cells (PBMCs). These receptor sequences come from a boy between 5 and 17 years old.

This chain uses TRBV10-3 with TRBJ2-4; D uncertain. Germline-derived CDR1 and CDR2 are ENHRY and SYGVKD. Trimming stripped 3 bases from V and 0 bases from J, with 9 bases between. CDR3 length: 15 residues. The CDR3 here is CAISDPPLAKNIQYF. The CDR3 bases are TGTGCCATCAGTGATCCCCCGCTAGCCAAAAACATTCAGTACTTC.

This chain uses TRBV25-1 with TRBJ1-1; TRBD1 might be the D (5 bases). Trimming removed 6 bases from V and 10 bases from J, with 18 bases in between. The V gene's germline CDR1 is MGHDK and CDR2 SYGVNS. The CDR3 has 13 residues. Here the CDR3 DNA reads TGTGCCAGCAGCCGAACAGCGGGGCTTGGAGCTTTCTTT. Translation: CASSRTAGLGAFF.

This clone was picked up one time. V is TRBV10-3 and J is TRBJ1-2; D is perhaps TRBD1 (5 bases). The CDR3 consists of 16 residues. The germline V and J ends were trimmed by 0 bases and 4 bases, with 15 bases remaining between them. Germline CDR1 and CDR2: ENHRY and SYGVKD. The CDR3 DNA reads TGTGCCATCAGTGAGTCTAGGGACCCTACATTCTATGGCTACACCTTC. Translated: CAISESRDPTFYGYTF.

The chain recombines TRBV27 with TRBJ1-1; D perhaps matches TRBD1 (6 bases). The CDR3 consists of 16 residues. Trimming shortened V by 5 bases and J by 0 bases, and 16 bases separated the two germline ends. Germline CDR1 reads MNHEY; CDR2 reads SMNVEV (reference sequence). The CDR3 nucleotides read TGTGCCAGCAGTGCCCGGACAGTAATTATGAACACTGAAGCTTTCTTT. Translating gives CASSARTVIMNTEAFF.

The chain is built from TRBV5-5 and TRBJ2-7, with a weak D call TRBD1 (5 bases). This CDR3 is built from 15 residues. CDR1 SGHKS and CDR2 YYEKEE come from the germline V gene (reference sequence). V lost 0 bases, J lost 5 bases, and 15 bases lay in between. The CDR3 DNA reads TGTGCCAGCAGCTTGGGGGGCAGGCTCAAAAACGAGCAGTACTTC. It translates to CASSLGGRLKNEQYF.

V usage is TRBV5-1 and J usage is TRBJ2-1; D is ambiguous. Trimming pared 0 bases from V and 0 bases from J, leaving 13 bases between. The V gene's germline CDR1 is SGHRS and CDR2 YFSETQ. The CDR3 has 17 amino acids. The chain's CDR3 is CASSLAGLPSSYNEQFF. In DNA, the CDR3 is TGCGCCAGCAGCTTGGCCGGGCTTCCTAGCTCCTACAATGAGCAGTTCTTC.

This clone was seen just once. The CDR3 DNA follows: TGTGCCAGCAGCTTAGGATCCGGAAACACCATATATTTT. Its protein product is CASSLGSGNTIYF. V gene TRBV7-9 combines with J gene TRBJ1-3; D is undetermined. V was pared by 1 base and J by 4 bases, with 5 bases between. There are 13 residues in the CDR3. CDR1 is SEHNR, CDR2 FQNEAQ, per germline (reference sequence). The whole variable domain, filled in from reference TRBV7-9 and TRBJ1-3, reads DTGVSQNPRHKITKRGQNVTFRCDPISEHNRLYWYRQTLGQGPEFLTYFQNEAQLEKSRLLSDRFSAERPKGSFSTLEIQRTEQGDSAMYLCASSLGSGNTIYFGEGSWLTVV.

This chain joins TRBV6-5 and TRBJ2-3; 10 bases are shared with TRBD1. The germline gives CDR1 MNHEY, CDR2 SVGAGI. The CDR3 is made up of 14 amino acids. With V trimmed by 5 bases and J by 7 bases, 6 bases remained unmatched. CDR3 nucleotide sequence: TGTGCCAGCAGTCCCGGGACAGGGGAGTATACGCAGTATTTT. Protein product: CASSPGTGEYTQYF.

The rearrangement links TRBV7-9 to TRBJ2-3; the match to TRBD1 covers 9 bases. The germline V gene has CDR1 SEHNR and CDR2 FQNEAQ (reference sequence). The junction had 6 bases not matched to a gene; V was cut back by 0 bases and J by 5 bases. The CDR3 runs 16 residues. The CDR3 region has the DNA TGTGCCAGCAGCTTAGCCGGGACAGGGTCCAAAGATACGCAGTATTTT. Encoded protein: CASSLAGTGSKDTQYF.

The chain uses TRBV10-3 and TRBJ2-3; 10 bases align to TRBD2. The germline gives CDR1 ENHRY, CDR2 SYGVKD. Trimming at V came to 3 bases and at J to 4 bases, leaving 13 bases not matched to a gene. This CDR3 region has 18 residues. This chain's CDR3 is CAISDGGPLAGAPDTQYF. Written as DNA, the CDR3 is TGTGCCATCAGTGATGGGGGTCCTCTAGCGGGAGCTCCAGATACGCAGTATTTT.

This clone was seen only once. The chain employs TRBV27 and TRBJ2-7, with unresolved D. The V end was cut by 2 bases, the J end by 3 bases, with 8 bases between. The CDR3 runs 13 residues. The V gene's germline CDR1 is MNHEY and CDR2 SMNVEV (reference sequence). The CDR3 DNA sequence: TGTGCCAGCAGTTTAACCCGGCTCTACGAGCAGTACTTC. This gives the protein CASSLTRLYEQYF.

V is TRBV19 and J is TRBJ1-5; 8 nucleotides match TRBD1. Trimming cost V 5 bases and J 3 bases; bases outside gene matches: 6. This CDR3 has 15 residues. CDR1 is LNHDA and CDR2 is SQIVND in the germline V gene (reference sequence). DNA of the CDR3: TGTGCCAGTAGTCTCCGGACAGGGACCAATCAGCCCCAGCATTTT. Its protein is CASSLRTGTNQPQHF.

About this clone: Mismatch with germline at one junction end may stem from a read error. The chain links TRBV28 to TRBJ2-7, with D possibly matching TRBD2 (6 bases). CDR3 length: 14 residues. Germline assignment: CDR1 MDHEN and CDR2 SYDVKM. The CDR3 loop is CTSSLAGSSYEQYF. In DNA, the CDR3 is TGTACCAGCAGTTTGGCGGGGAGCTCCTACGAGCAGTACTTC.

The rearrangement uses TRBV6-6 and TRBJ2-1; the D call may be TRBD1 or TRBD2 (5 bases each). Trimming shortened V by 8 bases and J by 4 bases, and 15 bases separated the two germline ends. The CDR3 loop spans 14 amino acids. Germline CDR1 is MNHNY and CDR2 is SVGAGI (reference sequence). Here the CDR3 DNA reads TGTGCCAGCTTCCGGGGCCAGATTTACAATGAGCAGTTCTTC. This sequence encodes CASFRGQIYNEQFF.

On this clone itself: With a much larger clone just one base away, this may be a read error. The chain carries TRBV9 and TRBJ2-1; D is undetermined. Germline-derived CDR1 and CDR2 are SGDLS and YYNGEE. The length of the CDR3 is 12 residues. The CDR3 DNA reads as TGTGCCAGCGGCGTAGGGATCAATGAGCAGTTCTTC. This sequence encodes CASGVGINEQFF.

CDR3 nucleotides: TGCGCCAGCAGCTTGTCCGGACTAGCGGGGGGGGCCGACAATGAGCAGTTCTTC. Amino acid sequence: CASSLSGLAGGADNEQFF. V is TRBV5-1 and J is TRBJ2-1, with 15 bases matching TRBD2. J gave up 5 bases and V 1 base, and 7 bases lay outside the gene matches. The CDR3 spans 18 residues. CDR1 is SGHRS and CDR2 is YFSETQ in the germline V gene.

The rearrangement links TRBV7-2 to TRBJ1-3; possible D gene TRBD1, 6 bases. The CDR3 runs 12 residues. V dropped 5 bases and J dropped 16 bases, with 18 bases sitting between them. Germline V gene sequence: CDR1 SGHTA, CDR2 FQGNSA. This CDR3 is CASSPFGGPVYF. In DNA form, the CDR3 reads TGTGCCAGCAGCCCATTCGGGGGCCCGGTCTATTTT.

A few counts support this clone. V usage is TRBV7-8 and J usage is TRBJ2-2; 7 bases are shared with TRBD2. The CDR3 runs to 16 residues. V lost 0 bases and J lost 5; bases outside the gene matches: 6. From germline, CDR1 is SGHVS and CDR2 FQNEAQ. The CDR3 DNA follows: TGTGCCAGCAGCTTAGCTCTACTGGGGGGGACCGGGGAGCTGTTTTTT. It encodes CASSLALLGGTGELFF.

The chain links TRBV9 to TRBJ2-1; D remains ambiguous. Germline values: CDR1 SGDLS, CDR2 YYNGEE. V dropped 4 bases and J dropped 5 bases, with 16 bases sitting between them. This CDR3 region has 15 residues. CDR3 loop: CASSQDRFPHNEQFF. Here the CDR3 DNA reads TGTGCCAGCAGCCAGGATCGCTTCCCTCACAATGAGCAGTTCTTC.

The V gene is TRBV21-1, the J gene TRBJ1-5. TRBV21-1 has pseudogene status. The CDR3 has 16 amino acids. CDR3 loop: CASSEGTPELRQPQHF. DNA for the CDR3: TGTGCCAGCAGCGAGGGGACGCCCGAACTACGGCAGCCCCAGCATTTT.

The J gene is TRBJ2-7, the V gene TRBV7-9, with a weak D call TRBD1 (6 bases). This CDR3 has 16 amino acids. Germline V gene data show CDR1 as SEHNR and CDR2 as FQNEAQ (reference sequence). Trimming took 5 bases from V and 3 from J, leaving 20 bases between them. CDR3 in DNA: TGTGCCAGCAGCCCCGTCCCAGGGGTTACCGGCTACGAGCAGTACTTC. This codes for CASSPVPGVTGYEQYF.

The chain recombines TRBV5-1 with TRBJ2-7; TRBD1 agrees at 8 bases. Trimming removed 4 bases from V and 3 bases from J; junction bases left unmatched: 3. Germline V gene lookup returns CDR1 SGHRS and CDR2 YFSETQ. The CDR3 has 13 residues. CDR3 in amino acids: CASSPDRVYEQYF. In DNA form, the CDR3 reads TGCGCCAGCAGCCCGGACAGGGTCTACGAGCAGTACTTC. The complete variable domain, with remaining parts taken from reference TRBV5-1 and TRBJ2-7, reads KAGVTQTPRYLIKTRGQQVTLSCSPISGHRSVSWYQQTPGQGLQFLFEYFSETQRNKGNFPGRFSGRQFSNSRSEMNVSTLELGDSALYLCASSPDRVYEQYFGPGTRLTVT.

The DNA for the CDR3 is TGTGCCAGCAGCCCCTCCCCGGGGACAGGTTACAATGAGCAGTTCTTC. Its translation is CASSPSPGTGYNEQFF. The chain employs TRBV14 and TRBJ2-1; TRBD1 agrees at 8 bases. The CDR3 spans 16 residues. Trimming at V came to 4 bases and at J to 4 bases, leaving 9 bases not matched to a gene. The germline gives CDR1 SGHDN, CDR2 FVKESK.

The chain carries TRBV19 and TRBJ2-4; perhaps TRBD2 as D (6 bases). In germline, CDR1 is LNHDA, CDR2 SQIVND (reference sequence). The CDR3 has 13 amino acids. V lost 1 base to trimming and J lost 12 bases, with 13 bases between them. The CDR3: CASSIGGGEPQYF. The CDR3 nucleotides are TGTGCCAGTAGTATAGGTGGCGGGGAGCCTCAGTACTTC.

CDR3 coding DNA: TGCGCCAGCAGCTTCGGCACCCAGAATGAAAAACTGTTTTTT. Translation gives CASSFGTQNEKLFF. The gene calls are TRBV5-1 and TRBJ1-4, with unresolved D. Trimming removed 2 bases from V and 5 bases from J, with 10 bases in between. The CDR3 runs 14 residues. CDR1 SGHRS and CDR2 YFSETQ come from the germline V gene.

The chain couples TRBV28 to TRBJ2-3, with 7 bases matching TRBD2. CDR3 length equals 15 residues. The J segment lost 3 bases and the V segment lost 7 bases, leaving 10 bases of the junction unmatched. CDR1 is MDHEN and CDR2 is SYDVKM in the germline V gene. For the CDR3, the DNA is TGTGCCAGCACCTCCGGGGGGACTGGGACAGATACGCAGTATTTT. As protein: CASTSGGTGTDTQYF.

V and J are TRBV7-8 and TRBJ2-1, with D perhaps TRBD2 (5 bases). Trimming cost V 1 base and J 0 bases, with 10 bases left between them. The CDR3 has 16 amino acids. Germline V lookup: CDR1 SGHVS, CDR2 FQNEAQ. The CDR3 loop is CASSLERGSSYNEQFF. The CDR3, as DNA: TGTGCCAGCAGCTTAGAACGGGGTAGCTCCTACAATGAGCAGTTCTTC.

The gene calls are TRBV4-2 and TRBJ2-3; no clear D. This CDR3 has 13 amino acids. Trimming removed 4 bases at V and 6 bases at J, with 11 bases between. Germline assignment: CDR1 LGHNA and CDR2 YNFKEQ. The CDR3 region has the DNA TGTGCCAGCAGCCCTTACCCTGGGGATACGCAGTATTTT. Translating it yields CASSPYPGDTQYF.

This clone is a singleton in its sample. The chain is built from TRBV4-2 and TRBJ1-1, with 8 bases fitting TRBD1. Trimming removed 5 bases from V and 0 bases from J; junction bases left unmatched: 14. The CDR3 loop spans 18 amino acids. CDR1 is LGHNA and CDR2 is YNFKEQ in the germline V gene. The chain's CDR3 is CASSLHGTGRGMNTEAFF. CDR3 DNA sequence: TGTGCCAGCAGCTTGCACGGGACAGGAAGGGGCATGAACACTGAAGCTTTCTTT.

A few counts support this clone. This sequence joins TRBV6-5 and TRBJ1-2, with D possibly being TRBD1 (6 bases). Germline CDR1 is MNHEY and CDR2 is SVGAGI. CDR3 length: 13 residues. With 4 bases removed from V and 5 bases from J, the gap between germline ends came to 11 bases. The CDR3 DNA reads as TGTGCCAGCAGTTCCACAGGGAGGTATGGCTACACCTTC. Translated: CASSSTGRYGYTF.

A single count supports this clone. The chain employs TRBV10-3 and TRBJ2-5; D unresolved. The germline V and J ends were trimmed by 10 bases and 3 bases, with 18 bases remaining between them. The CDR3 spans 14 residues. CDR1 and CDR2 (germline): ENHRY, SYGVKD. CDR3 amino acids: CATGKGKPEETQYF. The CDR3, as DNA: TGTGCCACCGGCAAGGGAAAACCAGAAGAGACCCAGTACTTC.